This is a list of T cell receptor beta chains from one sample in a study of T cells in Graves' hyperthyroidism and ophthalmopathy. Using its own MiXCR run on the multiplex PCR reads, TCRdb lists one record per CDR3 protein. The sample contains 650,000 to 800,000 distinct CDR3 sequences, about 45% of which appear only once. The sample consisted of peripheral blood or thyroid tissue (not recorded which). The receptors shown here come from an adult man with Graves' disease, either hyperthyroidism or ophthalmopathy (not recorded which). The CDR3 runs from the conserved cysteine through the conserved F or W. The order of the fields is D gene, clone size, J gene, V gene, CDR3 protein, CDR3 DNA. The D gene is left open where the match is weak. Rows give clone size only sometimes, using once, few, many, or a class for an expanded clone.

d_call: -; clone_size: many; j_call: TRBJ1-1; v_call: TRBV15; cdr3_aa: CATSRDRQMNTEAFF; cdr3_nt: TGTGCCACCAGCAGAGATCGACAGATGAACACTGAAGCTTTCTTT
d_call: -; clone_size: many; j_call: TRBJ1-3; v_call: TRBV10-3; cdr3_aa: CAISGGTRDF; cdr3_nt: TGTGCCATCAGTGGGGGAACACGGGATTTT
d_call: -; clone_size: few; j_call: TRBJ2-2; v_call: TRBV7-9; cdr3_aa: CASSSQGAGTGELFF; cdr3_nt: TGTGCCAGCAGCTCCCAAGGGGCTGGCACCGGGGAGCTGTTTTTT
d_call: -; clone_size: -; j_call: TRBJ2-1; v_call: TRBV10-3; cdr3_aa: CAISEGGVQFF; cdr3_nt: TGTGCCATCAGTGAGGGGGGAGTACAGTTCTTC
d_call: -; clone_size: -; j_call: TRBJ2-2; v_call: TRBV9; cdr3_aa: CASSVVVNIGELFF; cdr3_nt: TGTGCCAGCAGCGTAGTGGTGAACATCGGGGAGCTGTTTTTT
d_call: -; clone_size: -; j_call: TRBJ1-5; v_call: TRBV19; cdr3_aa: CASSIGQILNQPQHF; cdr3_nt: TGTGCCAGTAGTATCGGCCAGATTCTCAATCAGCCCCAGCATTTT
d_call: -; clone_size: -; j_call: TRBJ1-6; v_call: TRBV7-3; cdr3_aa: CASSFSGLRALHF; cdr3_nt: TGTGCCAGCAGTTTCTCGGGCCTCAGGGCCCTCCACTTT
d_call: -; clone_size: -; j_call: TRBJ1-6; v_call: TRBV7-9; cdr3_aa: CASSAPRGADNSPLHF; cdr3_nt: TGTGCCAGCAGCGCCCCAAGGGGGGCGGATAATTCACCCCTCCACTTT
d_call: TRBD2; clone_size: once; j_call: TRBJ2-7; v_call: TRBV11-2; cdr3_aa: CASSVDRTSGIVYEQYF; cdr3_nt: TGTGCCAGCAGCGTCGACCGGACTAGCGGGATCGTCTACGAGCAGTACTTC
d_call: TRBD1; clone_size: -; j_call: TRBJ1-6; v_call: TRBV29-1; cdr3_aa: CSDLQGAGSPLHF; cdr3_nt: TGCAGCGACCTACAGGGGGCTGGATCACCCCTCCACTTT
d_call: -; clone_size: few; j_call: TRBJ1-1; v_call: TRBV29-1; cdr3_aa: CSVERGRGTEAFF; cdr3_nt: TGCAGCGTTGAACGGGGACGTGGCACTGAAGCTTTCTTT
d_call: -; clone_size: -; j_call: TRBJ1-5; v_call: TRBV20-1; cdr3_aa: CSAIGGSGVNQPQHF; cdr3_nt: TGCAGTGCTATCGGAGGAAGTGGGGTCAATCAGCCCCAGCATTTT
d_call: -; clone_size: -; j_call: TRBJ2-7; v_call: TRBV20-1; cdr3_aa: CSARAASGRSNYEQYF; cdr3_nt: TGCAGTGCTAGAGCAGCGAGCGGCCGCTCAAACTACGAGCAGTACTTC
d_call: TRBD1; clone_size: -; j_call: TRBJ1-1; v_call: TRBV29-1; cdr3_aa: CSVDGLGQVTMNTEAFF; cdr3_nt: TGCAGCGTTGACGGATTGGGACAGGTAACCATGAACACTGAAGCTTTCTTT
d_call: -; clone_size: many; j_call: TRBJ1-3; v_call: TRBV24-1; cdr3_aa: CATSDYRGNTIYF; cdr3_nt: TGTGCCACCAGTGATTATCGGGGCAACACCATATATTTT
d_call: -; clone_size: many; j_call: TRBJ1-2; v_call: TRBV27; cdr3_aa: CASSRQLNYGYTF; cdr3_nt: TGTGCCAGCAGCAGACAGTTAAACTATGGCTACACCTTC
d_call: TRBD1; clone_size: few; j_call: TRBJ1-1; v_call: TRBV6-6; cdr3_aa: CASTQGAGGTEAFF; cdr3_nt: TGTGCCAGCACCCAGGGGGCCGGCGGCACTGAAGCTTTCTTT
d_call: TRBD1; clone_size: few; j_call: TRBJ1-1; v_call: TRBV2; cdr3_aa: CAISEQGNLNTEAFF; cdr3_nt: TGTGCCATCAGTGAACAGGGGAATTTGAACACTGAAGCTTTCTTT
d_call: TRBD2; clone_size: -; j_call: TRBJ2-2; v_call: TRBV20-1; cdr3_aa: CSAQREARELFF; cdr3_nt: TGCAGTGCCCAGCGGGAGGCCAGGGAGCTGTTTTTT
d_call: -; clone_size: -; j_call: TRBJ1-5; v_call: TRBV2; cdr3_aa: CASSPDSANQPQHF; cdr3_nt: TGTGCCAGCAGTCCCGACAGCGCAAATCAGCCCCAGCATTTT
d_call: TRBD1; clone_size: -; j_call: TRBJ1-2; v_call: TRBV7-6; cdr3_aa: CASSLGQGPYTF; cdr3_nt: TGTGCCAGCAGCTTGGGACAGGGTCCTTACACCTTC
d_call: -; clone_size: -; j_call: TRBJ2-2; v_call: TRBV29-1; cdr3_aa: CSVLLGTGELFF; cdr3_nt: TGCAGCGTCCTCTTAGGAACCGGGGAGCTGTTTTTT
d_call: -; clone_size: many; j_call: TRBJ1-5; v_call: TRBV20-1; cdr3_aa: CSASFGLNQPQHF; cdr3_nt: TGCAGTGCTAGTTTCGGGCTCAATCAGCCCCAGCATTTT
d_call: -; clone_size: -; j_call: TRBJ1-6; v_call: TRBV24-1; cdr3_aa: CATSAGSPLHF; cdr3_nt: TGTGCCACCAGCGCAGGATCACCCCTCCACTTT
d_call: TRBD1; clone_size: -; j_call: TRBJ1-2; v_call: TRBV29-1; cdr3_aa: CSVVWTGTNYGYTF; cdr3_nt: TGCAGCGTTGTGTGGACAGGGACGAACTATGGCTACACCTTC
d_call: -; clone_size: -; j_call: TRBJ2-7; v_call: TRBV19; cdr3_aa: CSAVTATYEQYF; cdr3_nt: TGCAGCGCTGTTACAGCAACCTACGAGCAGTACTTC
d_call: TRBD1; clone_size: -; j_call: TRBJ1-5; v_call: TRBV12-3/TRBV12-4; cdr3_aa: CASSFTGGINQPQHF; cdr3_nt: TGTGCCAGCAGTTTCACAGGGGGAATCAATCAGCCCCAGCATTTT
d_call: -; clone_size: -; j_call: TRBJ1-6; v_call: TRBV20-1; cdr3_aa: CSARDGQGKLNSPLHF; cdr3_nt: TGCAGTGCTAGAGATGGGCAGGGGAAGTTAAATTCACCCCTCCACTTT
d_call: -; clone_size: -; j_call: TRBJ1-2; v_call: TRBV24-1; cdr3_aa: CATSDTGTGYGYTF; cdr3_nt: TGTGCCACCAGTGATACAGGGACGGGATATGGCTACACCTTC
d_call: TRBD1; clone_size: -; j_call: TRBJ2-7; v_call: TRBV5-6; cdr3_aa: CASSLRDRVPYEQYF; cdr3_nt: TGTGCCAGCAGCTTGAGGGACAGGGTCCCCTACGAGCAGTACTTC
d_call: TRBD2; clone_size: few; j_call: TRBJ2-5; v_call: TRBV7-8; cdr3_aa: CASKLAGVRETQYF; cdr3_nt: TGTGCCAGCAAACTAGCGGGGGTGAGGGAGACCCAGTACTTC
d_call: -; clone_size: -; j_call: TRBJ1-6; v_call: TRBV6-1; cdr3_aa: CASRTGHYNSPLHF; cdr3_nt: TGTGCCAGCAGGACGGGACACTATAATTCACCCCTCCACTTT
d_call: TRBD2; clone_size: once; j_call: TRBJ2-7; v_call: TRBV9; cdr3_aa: CASSVGLATAEQYF; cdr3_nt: TGTGCCAGCAGCGTGGGACTAGCGACCGCCGAGCAGTACTTC
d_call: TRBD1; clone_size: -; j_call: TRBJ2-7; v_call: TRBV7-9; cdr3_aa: CARPGQGAYEQYF; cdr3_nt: TGTGCTAGACCGGGACAGGGGGCTTACGAGCAGTACTTC
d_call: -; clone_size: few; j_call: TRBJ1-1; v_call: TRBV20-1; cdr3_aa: CSASREALNEAFF; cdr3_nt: TGCAGTGCTAGCAGGGAGGCCCTAAATGAAGCTTTCTTT
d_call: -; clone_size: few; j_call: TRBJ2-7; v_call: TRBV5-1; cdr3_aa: CASRRVVDRRVYEQYF; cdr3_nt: TGCGCCAGCAGAAGGGTAGTGGACAGACGCGTCTACGAGCAGTACTTC
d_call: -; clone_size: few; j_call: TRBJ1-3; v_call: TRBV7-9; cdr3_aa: CASSPPLRSGNTIYF; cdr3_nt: TGTGCCAGCAGCCCCCCTTTGAGGTCTGGAAACACCATATATTTT
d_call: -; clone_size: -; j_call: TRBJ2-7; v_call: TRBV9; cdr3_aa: CASSESGLSYEQYF; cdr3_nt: TGTGCCAGCAGCGAATCAGGGTTGAGTTACGAGCAGTACTTC
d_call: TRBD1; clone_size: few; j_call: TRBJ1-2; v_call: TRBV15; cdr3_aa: CATSRDRDRNYGYTF; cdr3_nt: TGTGCCACCAGCAGAGATCGGGACAGAAACTATGGCTACACCTTC
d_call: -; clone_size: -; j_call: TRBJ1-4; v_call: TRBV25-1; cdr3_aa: CAIQEGVGEKLFF; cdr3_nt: TGTGCCATCCAGGAGGGGGTCGGCGAAAAACTGTTTTTT
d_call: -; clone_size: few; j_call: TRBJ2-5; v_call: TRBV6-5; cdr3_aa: CATRDVQETQYF; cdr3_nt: TGTGCCACGCGGGATGTACAAGAGACCCAGTACTTC
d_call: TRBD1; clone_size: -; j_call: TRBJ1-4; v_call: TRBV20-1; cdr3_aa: CSARAGQGASGGGKLFF; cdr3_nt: TGCAGTGCTAGAGCGGGACAGGGGGCGAGCGGTGGTGGGAAACTGTTTTTT
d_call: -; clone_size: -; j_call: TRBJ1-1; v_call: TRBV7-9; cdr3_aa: CASSYTNSNTEAFF; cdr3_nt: TGTGCCAGCAGCTACACTAATTCGAACACTGAAGCTTTCTTT
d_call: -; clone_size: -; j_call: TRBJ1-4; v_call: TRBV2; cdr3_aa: CASSTGISEKLFF; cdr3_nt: TGTGCCAGCAGCACAGGGATTAGTGAAAAACTGTTTTTT
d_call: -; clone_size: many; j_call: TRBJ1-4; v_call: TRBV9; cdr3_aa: CASSVAGSENEKLFF; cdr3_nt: TGTGCCAGCAGCGTAGCAGGGAGCGAGAATGAAAAACTGTTTTTT